A single sample gave rise to the 12 T cell receptor beta chains below, sequenced in a study of blood T cell repertoires in COVID-19 (dated by TCRdb to the early 2020s). Library method: the immunoSEQ multiplex PCR assay. The table was pulled from immuneACCESS by TCRdb, which kept in-frame rearrangements only. Such tables lose some clones; where checked, under half of the loss comes from unresolved V genes, and the rest has no known cause. This sample is represented by 35,000 to 45,000 clones; around 83% of them were singletons. Around 64% of the sample comes from the top ten. The source material was peripheral blood. These receptors came from an older man with acute or convalescent COVID-19.

The table lists this clone with a few counts. Here the CDR3 DNA reads TGTGCCAGCAGTTACACAGACACCGGGGAGCTGTTTTTT. Amino acids: CASSYTDTGELFF. The chain carries TRBV2 and TRBJ2-2, with D uncertain. This CDR3 is built from 13 residues. The V gene lost 5 bases and the J gene lost 3 bases, with 7 bases spanning the gap. CDR1 is SNHLY, CDR2 FYNNEI, per germline.

This clone was detected many times. The CDR3 coding sequence is TGTGCCAGCAGTGGACAGGAGCAGTATGGCTACACCTTC. This gives the protein CASSGQEQYGYTF. The J gene is TRBJ1-2, the V gene TRBV2, with D tentatively TRBD1 (6 bases). The CDR3 runs to 13 residues. The germline CDR1 and CDR2 sequences are SNHLY and FYNNEI. Trimming took 4 bases from V and 5 from J, leaving 11 bases between them. Based on the CDR3 plus reference TRBV2 and TRBJ1-2, the full variable domain is EPEVTQTPSHQVTQMGQEVILRCVPISNHLYFYWYRQILGQKVEFLVSFYNNEISEKSEIFDDQFSVERPDGSNFTLKIRSTKLEDSAMYFCASSGQEQYGYTFGSGTRLTVV.

This clone was detected only once. This chain connects TRBV3-1 (or the pseudogene TRBV3-2) to TRBJ2-4; 9 bases align to TRBD2. The CDR3 length is 16 residues. V shed 4 bases and J 8 bases; nucleotides not matched to a gene: 12. From germline, CDR1 is LGHDT and CDR2 YNNKEL (reference sequence). The CDR3 DNA reads as TGTGCCAGCAGCCTTTTGGGCGGGAGGGCCGTAGACATTCAGTACTTC. Translation: CASSLLGGRAVDIQYF.

This clone was observed a single time. CDR3 region: CAISQDRGANEQFF. DNA for the CDR3: TGTGCCATCAGCCAGGACAGGGGGGCCAATGAGCAGTTCTTC. The genes are TRBV10-3 and TRBJ2-1; 10 nucleotides line up with TRBD1. CDR1 is ENHRY and CDR2 is SYGVKD in the germline V gene. This CDR3 comprises 14 residues. The ends lost 6 bases at V and 6 bases at J; junction bases unmatched: 5.

The chain couples TRBV7-3 to TRBJ2-3; 8 bases fit TRBD2. Germline V gene data show CDR1 as SGHTA and CDR2 as FQGTGA. This CDR3 contains 16 residues. V shed 2 bases and J 0 bases; nucleotides not matched to a gene: 4. Here the CDR3 DNA reads TGTGCCAGCAGCTTATTGGCTAGCGGGAGCACAGATACGCAGTATTTT. Amino acid sequence: CASSLLASGSTDTQYF.

The chain carries TRBV18 and TRBJ2-2; 10 nucleotides align to TRBD2. V shed 2 bases, J shed 2 bases, and the junction held 2 bases outside the gene matches. The length of the CDR3 is 16 residues. From germline, CDR1 is KGHSH and CDR2 LQKENI. For the CDR3, the DNA is TGTGCCAGCTCACCATGGACTAGCGGTAACACCGGGGAGCTGTTTTTT. Translation gives CASSPWTSGNTGELFF.

This chain connects TRBV6-2 or TRBV6-3 to TRBJ2-3, with D unresolved. The CDR3 spans 15 residues. V was cut by 2 bases and J by 2 bases, with 11 bases left in between. Germline V lookup: CDR1 MNHEY, CDR2 SVGEGT. Here the CDR3 DNA reads TGTGCCAGCAGTTACAATAGCTACTCCACAGATACGCAGTATTTT. It codes for CASSYNSYSTDTQYF.

The chain links TRBV7-7 to TRBJ2-3, with 7 bases that match TRBD2. Looked up from germline, CDR1 is SSHAT and CDR2 is FNYEAQ (reference sequence). This CDR3 spans 16 amino acids. Unmatched junction bases numbered 15, after V lost 5 bases and J lost 7 bases. The CDR3 nucleotides read TGTGCCAGCAGCGCCACAGGAGCGGGAAGACCCAATACGCAGTATTTT. It codes for CASSATGAGRPNTQYF.

The CDR3 bases are TGCGCCAGCAGCCGGGGACAGGGAATCTCCTACGAGCAGTACTTC. This encodes CASSRGQGISYEQYF. V gene TRBV5-1 combines with J gene TRBJ2-7; TRBD1 matches at 9 bases. The V segment lost 4 bases and the J segment 0 bases; nucleotides outside the gene matches: 5. The germline gives CDR1 SGHRS, CDR2 YFSETQ. This CDR3 comprises 15 residues.

This chain joins TRBV9 and TRBJ2-7; no firm D call. CDR1 is SGDLS and CDR2 is YYNGEE in the germline V gene. The CDR3 totals 13 residues. The V and J ends lost 0 bases and 7 bases respectively, with 11 bases between them. CDR3 nucleotide sequence: TGTGCCAGCAGCGTAGAAGAGCTTTCAGAGCAGTACTTC. This sequence encodes CASSVEELSEQYF.

The V call is TRBV4-2, the J call TRBJ1-6, with 7 bases fitting TRBD1. The CDR3 is made up of 15 amino acids. The V gene end was trimmed by 3 bases and the J gene end by 8 bases; junction bases not matched to a gene: 7. The germline CDR1 and CDR2 sequences are LGHNA and YNFKEQ. CDR3 loop: CASSQPGQWDSPLHF. The CDR3 region has the DNA TGTGCCAGCAGCCAGCCGGGACAGTGGGATTCACCCCTCCACTTT.

V is TRBV18 and J is TRBJ1-1, with a possible D match to TRBD1 (6 bases). The CDR3 loop spans 14 amino acids. Deletions cut 6 bases from V and 1 base from J, with 12 bases between. Germline values: CDR1 KGHSH, CDR2 LQKENI. DNA for the CDR3: TGTGCCAGCTCTCGGGGACAAACGAACACTGAAGCTTTCTTT. This encodes CASSRGQTNTEAFF.